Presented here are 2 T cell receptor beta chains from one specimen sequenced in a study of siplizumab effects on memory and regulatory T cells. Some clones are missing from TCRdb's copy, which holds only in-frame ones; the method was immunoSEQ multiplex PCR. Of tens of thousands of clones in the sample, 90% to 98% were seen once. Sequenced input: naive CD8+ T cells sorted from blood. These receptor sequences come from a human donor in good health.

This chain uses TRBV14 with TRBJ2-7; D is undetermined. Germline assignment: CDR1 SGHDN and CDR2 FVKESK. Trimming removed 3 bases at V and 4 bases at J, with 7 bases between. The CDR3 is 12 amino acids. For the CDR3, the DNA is TGTGCCAGCAGCCATTCGGGTTACGAGCAGTACTTC. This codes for CASSHSGYEQYF.

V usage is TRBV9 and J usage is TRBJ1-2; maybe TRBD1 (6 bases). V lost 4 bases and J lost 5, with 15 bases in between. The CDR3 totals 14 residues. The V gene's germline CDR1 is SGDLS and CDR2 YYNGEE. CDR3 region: CASSPPAGEYGYTF. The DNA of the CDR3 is TGTGCCAGCAGCCCTCCAGCAGGGGAGTATGGCTACACCTTC.